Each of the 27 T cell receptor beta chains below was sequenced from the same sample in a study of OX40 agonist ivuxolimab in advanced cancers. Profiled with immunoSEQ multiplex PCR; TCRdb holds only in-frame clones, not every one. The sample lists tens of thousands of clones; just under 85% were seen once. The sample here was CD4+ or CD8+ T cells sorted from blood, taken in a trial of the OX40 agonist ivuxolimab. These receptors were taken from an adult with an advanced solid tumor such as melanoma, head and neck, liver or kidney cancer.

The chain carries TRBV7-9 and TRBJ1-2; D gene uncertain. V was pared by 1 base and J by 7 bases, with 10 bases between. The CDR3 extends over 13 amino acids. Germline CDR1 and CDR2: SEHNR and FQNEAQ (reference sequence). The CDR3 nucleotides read TGTGCCAGCAGCTTAGAGACTGGCGGTGGCTACACCTTC. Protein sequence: CASSLETGGGYTF. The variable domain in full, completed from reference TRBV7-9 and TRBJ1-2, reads DTGVSQNPRHKITKRGQNVTFRCDPISEHNRLYWYRQTLGQGPEFLTYFQNEAQLEKSRLLSDRFSAERPKGSFSTLEIQRTEQGDSAMYLCASSLETGGGYTFGSGTRLTVV.

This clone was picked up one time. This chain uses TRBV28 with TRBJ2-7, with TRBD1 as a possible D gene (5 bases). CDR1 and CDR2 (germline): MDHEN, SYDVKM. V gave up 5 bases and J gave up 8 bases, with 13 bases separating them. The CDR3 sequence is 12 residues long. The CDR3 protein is CASSPLVDKQYF. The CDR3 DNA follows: TGTGCCAGCAGTCCCCTGGTGGACAAGCAGTACTTC.

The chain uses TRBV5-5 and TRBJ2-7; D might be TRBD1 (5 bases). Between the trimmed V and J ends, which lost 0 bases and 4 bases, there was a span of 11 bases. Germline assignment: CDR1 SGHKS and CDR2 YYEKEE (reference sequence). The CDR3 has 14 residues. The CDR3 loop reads CASSLGQNGYEQYF. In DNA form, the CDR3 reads TGTGCCAGCAGCTTGGGACAGAACGGGTACGAGCAGTACTTC.

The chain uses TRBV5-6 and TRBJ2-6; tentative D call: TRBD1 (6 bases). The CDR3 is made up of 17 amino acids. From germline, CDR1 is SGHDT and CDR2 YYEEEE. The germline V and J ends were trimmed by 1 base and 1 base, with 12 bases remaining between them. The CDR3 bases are TGTGCCAGCAGCTTGTGGCAGGGGAAGTCTGGGGCCAACGTCCTGACTTTC. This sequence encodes CASSLWQGKSGANVLTF. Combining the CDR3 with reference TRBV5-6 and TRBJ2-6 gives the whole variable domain DAGVTQSPTHLIKTRGQQVTLRCSPKSGHDTVSWYQQALGQGPQFIFQYYEEEERQRGNFPDRFSGHQFPNYSSELNVNALLLGDSALYLCASSLWQGKSGANVLTFGAGSRLTVL.

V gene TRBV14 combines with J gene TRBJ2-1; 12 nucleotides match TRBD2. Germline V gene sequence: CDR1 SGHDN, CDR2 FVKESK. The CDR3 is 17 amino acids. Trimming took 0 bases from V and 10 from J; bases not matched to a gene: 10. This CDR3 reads CASSQDRGRTSGNEQFF. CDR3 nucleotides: TGTGCCAGCAGCCAAGATAGGGGCAGGACTAGCGGGAACGAGCAGTTCTTC.

The CDR3 nucleotides read TGTGCCAGCAGTGGAATCAGGTCGAACACCGGGGAGCTGTTTTTT. It specifies CASSGIRSNTGELFF. V gene TRBV2 combines with J gene TRBJ2-2; no clear D. V dropped 4 bases and J dropped 0 bases, with 9 bases sitting between them. The CDR3 extends over 15 amino acids. In germline, CDR1 is SNHLY, CDR2 FYNNEI.

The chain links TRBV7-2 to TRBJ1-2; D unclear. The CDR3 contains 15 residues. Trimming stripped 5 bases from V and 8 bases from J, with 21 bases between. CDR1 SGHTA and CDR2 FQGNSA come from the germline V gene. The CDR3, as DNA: TGTGCCAGCAGCCCACGTGGGAAGATGGTGGGCGGCTACACCTTC. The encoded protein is CASSPRGKMVGGYTF.

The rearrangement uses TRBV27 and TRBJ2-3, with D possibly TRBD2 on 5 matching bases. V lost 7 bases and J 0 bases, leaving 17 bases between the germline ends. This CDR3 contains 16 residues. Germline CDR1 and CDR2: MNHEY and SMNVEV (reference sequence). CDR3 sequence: CASIEGGSLSTDTQYF. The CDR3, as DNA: TGTGCCAGCATAGAGGGTGGTTCATTAAGCACAGATACGCAGTATTTT.

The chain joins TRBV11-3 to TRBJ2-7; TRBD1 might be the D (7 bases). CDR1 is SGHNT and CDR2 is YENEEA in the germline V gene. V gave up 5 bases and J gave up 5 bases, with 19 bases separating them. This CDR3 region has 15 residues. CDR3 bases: TGTGCCAGCAGCCTACAGGGCTTCAGGGGGGACGAGCAGTACTTC. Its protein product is CASSLQGFRGDEQYF.

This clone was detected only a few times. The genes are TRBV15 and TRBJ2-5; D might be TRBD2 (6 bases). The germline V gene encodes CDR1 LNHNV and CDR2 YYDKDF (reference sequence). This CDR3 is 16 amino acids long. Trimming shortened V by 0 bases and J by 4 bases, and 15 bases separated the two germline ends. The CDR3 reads CATSRDEGGMGETQYF. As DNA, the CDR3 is TGTGCCACCAGCAGAGATGAGGGCGGGATGGGAGAGACCCAGTACTTC.

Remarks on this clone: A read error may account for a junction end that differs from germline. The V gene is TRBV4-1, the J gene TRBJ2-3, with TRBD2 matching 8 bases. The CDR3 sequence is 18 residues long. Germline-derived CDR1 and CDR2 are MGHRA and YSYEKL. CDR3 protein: CASGQSVLQREKRDTQYF. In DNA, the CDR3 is TGCGCCAGCGGCCAGTCAGTGTTACAGCGGGAGAAGAGAGATACGCAGTATTTT.

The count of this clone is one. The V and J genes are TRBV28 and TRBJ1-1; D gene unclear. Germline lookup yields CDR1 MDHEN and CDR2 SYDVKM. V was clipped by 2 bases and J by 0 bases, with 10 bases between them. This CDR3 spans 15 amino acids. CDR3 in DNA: TGTGCCAGCAGTTTAAGGTCCTTGATGAACACTGAAGCTTTCTTT. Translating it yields CASSLRSLMNTEAFF.

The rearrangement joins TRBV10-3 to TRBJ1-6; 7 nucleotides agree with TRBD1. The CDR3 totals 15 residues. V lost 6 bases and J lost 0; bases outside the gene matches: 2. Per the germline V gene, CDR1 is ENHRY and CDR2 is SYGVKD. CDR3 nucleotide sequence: TGTGCCATCAGGACAGGGAGCTCCTATAATTCACCCCTCCACTTT. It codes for CAIRTGSSYNSPLHF.

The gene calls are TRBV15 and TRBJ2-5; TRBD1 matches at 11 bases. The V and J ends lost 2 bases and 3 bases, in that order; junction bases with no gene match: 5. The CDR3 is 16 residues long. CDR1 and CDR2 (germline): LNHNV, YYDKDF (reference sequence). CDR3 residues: CATSRPRDRGKETQYF. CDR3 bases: TGTGCCACCAGCAGACCTCGGGACAGGGGGAAAGAGACCCAGTACTTC.

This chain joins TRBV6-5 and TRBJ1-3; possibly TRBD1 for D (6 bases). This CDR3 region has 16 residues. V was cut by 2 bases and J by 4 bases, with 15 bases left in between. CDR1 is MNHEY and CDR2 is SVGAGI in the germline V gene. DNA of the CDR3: TGTGCCAGCAGTTACCTCCCCTCGGGGGCCGGAAACACCATATATTTT. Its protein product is CASSYLPSGAGNTIYF.

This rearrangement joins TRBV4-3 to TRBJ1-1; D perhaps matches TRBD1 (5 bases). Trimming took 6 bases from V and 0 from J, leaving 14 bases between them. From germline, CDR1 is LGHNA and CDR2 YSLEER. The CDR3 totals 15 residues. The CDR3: CASSEHRGVNTEAFF. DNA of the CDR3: TGCGCCAGCAGTGAACACCGGGGGGTGAACACTGAAGCTTTCTTT.

Here the CDR3 reads CASSVTGGSTGELFF. In nucleotides, the CDR3 is TGTGCCAGTAGTGTGACAGGGGGGAGCACCGGGGAGCTGTTTTTT. V gene TRBV19 combines with J gene TRBJ2-2, with TRBD1 identical over 9 bases. Trimming cost V 5 bases and J 4 bases; bases outside gene matches: 5. The CDR3 runs to 15 residues. The germline V gene encodes CDR1 LNHDA and CDR2 SQIVND (reference sequence).

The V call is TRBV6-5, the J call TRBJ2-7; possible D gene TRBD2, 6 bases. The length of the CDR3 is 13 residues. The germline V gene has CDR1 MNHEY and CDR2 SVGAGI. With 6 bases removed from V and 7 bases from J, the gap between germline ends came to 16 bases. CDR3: CASSSGSGVEQYF. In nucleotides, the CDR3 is TGTGCCAGCAGCTCCGGATCGGGAGTTGAGCAGTACTTC.

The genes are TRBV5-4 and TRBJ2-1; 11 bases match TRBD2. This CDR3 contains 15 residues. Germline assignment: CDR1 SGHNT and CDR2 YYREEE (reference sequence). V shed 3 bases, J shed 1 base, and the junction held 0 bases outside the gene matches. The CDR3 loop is CASSSSGRSYNEQFF. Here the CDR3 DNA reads TGTGCCAGCAGCTCTAGCGGGAGGTCCTACAATGAGCAGTTCTTC.

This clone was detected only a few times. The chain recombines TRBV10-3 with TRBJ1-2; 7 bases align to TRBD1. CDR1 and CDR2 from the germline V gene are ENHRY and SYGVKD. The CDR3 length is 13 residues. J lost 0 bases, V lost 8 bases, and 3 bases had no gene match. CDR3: CAIAGQANYGYTF. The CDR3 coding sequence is TGTGCCATCGCCGGACAGGCTAACTATGGCTACACCTTC.

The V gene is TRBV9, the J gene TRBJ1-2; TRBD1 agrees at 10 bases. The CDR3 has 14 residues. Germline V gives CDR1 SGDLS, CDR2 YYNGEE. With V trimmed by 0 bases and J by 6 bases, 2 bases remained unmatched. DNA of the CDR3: TGTGCCAGCAGCGTAGGGACAGGGGGGAATGGCTACACCTTC. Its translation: CASSVGTGGNGYTF.

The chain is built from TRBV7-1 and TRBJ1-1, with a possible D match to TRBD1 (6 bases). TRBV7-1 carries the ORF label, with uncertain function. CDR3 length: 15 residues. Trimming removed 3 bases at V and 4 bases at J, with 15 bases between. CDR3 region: CASSSLDRIGTEAFF. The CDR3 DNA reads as TGTGCCAGCAGCTCGCTAGACAGGATAGGCACTGAAGCTTTCTTT.

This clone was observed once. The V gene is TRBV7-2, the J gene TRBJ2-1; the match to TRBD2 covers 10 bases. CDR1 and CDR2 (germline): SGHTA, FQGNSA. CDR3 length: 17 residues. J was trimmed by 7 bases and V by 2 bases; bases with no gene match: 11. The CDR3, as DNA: TGTGCCAGCAGCTTAAGGGCTAGCGGGAGTATAAAGAATGAGCAGTTCTTC. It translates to CASSLRASGSIKNEQFF. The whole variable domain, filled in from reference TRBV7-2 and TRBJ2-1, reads GAGVSQSPSNKVTEKGKDVELRCDPISGHTALYWYRQSLGQGLEFLIYFQGNSAPDKSGLPSDRFSAERTGGSVSTLTIQRTQQEDSAVYLCASSLRASGSIKNEQFFGPGTRLTVL.

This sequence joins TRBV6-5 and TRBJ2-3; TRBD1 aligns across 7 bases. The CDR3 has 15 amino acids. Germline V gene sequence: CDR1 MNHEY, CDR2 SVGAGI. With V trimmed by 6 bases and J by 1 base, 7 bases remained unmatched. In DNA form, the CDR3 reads TGTGCCAGCAGCCCCAGACAGGGTGGCACAGATACGCAGTATTTT. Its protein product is CASSPRQGGTDTQYF.

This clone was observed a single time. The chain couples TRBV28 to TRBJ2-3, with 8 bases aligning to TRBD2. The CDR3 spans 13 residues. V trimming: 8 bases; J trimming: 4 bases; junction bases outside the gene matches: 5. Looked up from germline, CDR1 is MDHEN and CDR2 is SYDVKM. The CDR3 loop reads CASESAGADTQYF. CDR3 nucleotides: TGTGCCAGCGAATCAGCGGGGGCAGATACGCAGTATTTT.

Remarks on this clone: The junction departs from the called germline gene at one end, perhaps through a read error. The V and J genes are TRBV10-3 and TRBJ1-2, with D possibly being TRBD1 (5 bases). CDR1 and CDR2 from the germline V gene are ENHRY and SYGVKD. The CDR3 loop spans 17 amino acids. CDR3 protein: CASSGVTGRRSNYGYTF. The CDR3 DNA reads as TGTGCCAGCAGTGGAGTTACAGGAAGACGAAGCAACTATGGCTACACCTTC.

The CDR3 loop is CASSPEGKRTEAFF. For the CDR3, the DNA is TGTGCCAGCAGCCCAGAGGGGAAAAGGACTGAAGCTTTCTTT. V is TRBV7-9 and J is TRBJ1-1; perhaps TRBD1 as D (5 bases). The germline V gene has CDR1 SEHNR and CDR2 FQNEAQ (reference sequence). The V gene lost 5 bases and the J gene lost 5 bases, with 15 bases spanning the gap. This CDR3 comprises 14 residues.